This T cell receptor (beta chain) was identified during a study of CD8 T cells in ankylosing spondylitis. On this clonotype: As yet, its antigen is unknown.

Broader study findings: Earlier literature documents some of the motif variants in reactive arthritis synovial fluid and blood. Apparently characteristic of ankylosing spondylitis blood was a TCR beta motif (roughly eight highly homologous variants). As for the disease-linked clones, they showed a CD8+ phenotype and occurred at relatively low frequencies in peripheral blood.

The V segment lost 5 bases and the J segment 3 bases; nucleotides outside the gene matches: 12. The CDR3 length is 16 residues. TCRdb used MiXCR to reprocess the 5' RACE reads, holding one entry per CDR3 protein. Counted here are some 350,000 distinct CDR3 sequences, over 12% occurring once; the ten biggest clones make up 0.95% to 1.4%. The clonotype comes from a male donor with ankylosing spondylitis or in good health (not recorded which). The V gene is TRBV12-3 or TRBV12-4, the J gene TRBJ2-7, with TRBD2 matching over 8 bases. Input material: blood, either unsorted or a sorted T cell fraction (not recorded which). CDR3 DNA: TGTGCCAGCAGTCCCAGCGCGGGACTAGGGGTCTACGAGCAGTACTTC. It is translated as CASSPSAGLGVYEQYF.